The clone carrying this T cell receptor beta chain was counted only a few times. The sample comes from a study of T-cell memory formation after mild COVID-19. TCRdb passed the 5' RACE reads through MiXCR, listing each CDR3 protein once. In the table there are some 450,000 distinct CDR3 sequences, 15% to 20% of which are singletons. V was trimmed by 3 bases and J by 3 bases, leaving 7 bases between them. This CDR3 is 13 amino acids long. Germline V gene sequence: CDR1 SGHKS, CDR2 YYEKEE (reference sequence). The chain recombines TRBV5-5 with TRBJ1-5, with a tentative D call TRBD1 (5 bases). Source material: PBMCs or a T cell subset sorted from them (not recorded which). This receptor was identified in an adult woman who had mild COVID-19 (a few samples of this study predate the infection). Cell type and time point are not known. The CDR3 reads CASSSQANQPQHF. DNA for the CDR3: TGTGCCAGCAGCTCACAGGCCAATCAGCCCCAGCATTTT. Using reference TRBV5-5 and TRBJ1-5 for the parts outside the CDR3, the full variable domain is DAGVTQSPTHLIKTRGQQVTLRCSPISGHKSVSWYQQVLGQGPQFIFQYYEKEERGRGNFPDRFSARQFPNYSSELNVNALLLGDSALYLCASSSQANQPQHFGDGTRLSIL.